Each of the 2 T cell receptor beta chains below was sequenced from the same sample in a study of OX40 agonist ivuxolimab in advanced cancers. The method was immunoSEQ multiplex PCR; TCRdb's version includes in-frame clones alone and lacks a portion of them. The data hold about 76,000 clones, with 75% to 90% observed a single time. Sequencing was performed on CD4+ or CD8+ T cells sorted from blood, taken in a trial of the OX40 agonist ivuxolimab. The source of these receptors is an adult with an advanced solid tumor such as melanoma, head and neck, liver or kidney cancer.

CDR3 sequence (DNA): TGTGCCAGCAGTGAAGGAGGGGACAGGGGTGGCTACACCTTC. Residues: CASSEGGDRGGYTF. The chain carries TRBV6-1 and TRBJ1-2, with 10 nucleotides matching TRBD1. J lost 7 bases, V lost 1 base, and 3 bases had no gene match. There are 14 residues in the CDR3. The germline gives CDR1 MNHNS, CDR2 SASEGT.

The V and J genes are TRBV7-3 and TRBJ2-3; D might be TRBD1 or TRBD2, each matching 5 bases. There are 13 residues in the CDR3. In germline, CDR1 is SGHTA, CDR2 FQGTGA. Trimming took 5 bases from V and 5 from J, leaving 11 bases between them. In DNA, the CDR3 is TGTGCCAGCAGCCCCGGGGCTCAAGATACGCAGTATTTT. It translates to CASSPGAQDTQYF.